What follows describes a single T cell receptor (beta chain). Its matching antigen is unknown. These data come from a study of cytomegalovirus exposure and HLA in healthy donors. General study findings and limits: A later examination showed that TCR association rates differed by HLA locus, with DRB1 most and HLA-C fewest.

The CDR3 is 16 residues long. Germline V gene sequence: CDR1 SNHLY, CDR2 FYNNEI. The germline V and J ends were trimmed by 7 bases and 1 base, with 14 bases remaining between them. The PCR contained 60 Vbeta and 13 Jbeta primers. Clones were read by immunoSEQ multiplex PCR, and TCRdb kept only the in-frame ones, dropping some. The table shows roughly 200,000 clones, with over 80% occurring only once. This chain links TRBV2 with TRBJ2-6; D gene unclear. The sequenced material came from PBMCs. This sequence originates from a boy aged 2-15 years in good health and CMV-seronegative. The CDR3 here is CASTPVIGSGANVLTF. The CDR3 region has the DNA TGTGCCAGCACACCTGTAATCGGGTCTGGGGCCAACGTCCTGACTTTC.